Each of the 5 T cell receptor beta chains below was sequenced from the same sample in a study of shared clonotypes between healthy human individuals. Here immunoSEQ multiplex PCR was the method, and the copy in TCRdb shows in-frame clones only, minus some. This sample has about 2,200,000 clones, with about 92% found just once. The naive CD8 fraction comprised CD45RO-negative cells positively selected for CCR7 and excluded terminally differentiated effector memory CD45RA+ cells. The sample consisted of naive CD8+ T cells from PBMCs. The receptors come from a man between 18 and 29 years old in good health. Some clones in this sample may be carry-over from other donors' samples.

This clone has a handful of counts. This rearrangement joins TRBV27 to TRBJ1-1, with D maybe TRBD1 (6 bases). The germline V gene encodes CDR1 MNHEY and CDR2 SMNVEV (reference sequence). The V gene lost 4 bases and the J gene lost 0 bases, with 15 bases spanning the gap. The CDR3 runs to 16 residues. For the CDR3, the DNA is TGTGCCAGCAGTTCGTACCGACAGGACTTGAACACTGAAGCTTTCTTT. It is translated as CASSSYRQDLNTEAFF.

The V and J genes are TRBV9 and TRBJ1-2, with 8 nucleotides matching TRBD1. V was clipped by 4 bases and J by 3 bases; unmatched bases: 11. Germline values: CDR1 SGDLS, CDR2 YYNGEE. CDR3 size: 16 residues. In DNA form, the CDR3 reads TGTGCCAGCAGCATCAGCGGACAGGGAGGGGACTATGGCTACACCTTC. Translating it yields CASSISGQGGDYGYTF.

The V call is TRBV5-1, the J call TRBJ2-2; D is ambiguous. The CDR3 is made up of 15 amino acids. Germline V gene sequence: CDR1 SGHRS, CDR2 YFSETQ. V was clipped by 6 bases and J by 7 bases, with 19 bases between them. CDR3 nucleotide sequence: TGCGCCAGCATTCTTCGGCCCCGTAATGGCGGGGAGCTGTTTTTT. It encodes CASILRPRNGGELFF. Full variable domain (outside the CDR3, taken from reference TRBV5-1 and TRBJ2-2): KAGVTQTPRYLIKTRGQQVTLSCSPISGHRSVSWYQQTPGQGLQFLFEYFSETQRNKGNFPGRFSGRQFSNSRSEMNVSTLELGDSALYLCASILRPRNGGELFFGEGSRLTVL.

Details on this clone: Distinct nucleotide sequences in the sample also encode this CDR3. This chain links TRBV10-3 with TRBJ1-1; no clear D. From germline, CDR1 is ENHRY and CDR2 SYGVKD. This CDR3 spans 11 amino acids. V was cut by 4 bases and J by 2 bases, with 2 bases left in between. CDR3 DNA sequence: TGTGCCATCAGTGGTAACACTGAAGCTTTCTTT. Translated, it gives CAISGNTEAFF.

The chain combines TRBV30 with TRBJ2-5; D possibly uses TRBD1 or TRBD2 (6 bases each). Germline CDR1 is GTSNPN and CDR2 is SVGIG (reference sequence). V was shortened by 0 bases and J by 4 bases, with 9 bases between the two germline ends. The CDR3 totals 13 residues. The CDR3 here is CAWSVRGRETQYF. CDR3 DNA: TGTGCCTGGAGTGTTCGGGGGCGAGAGACCCAGTACTTC.